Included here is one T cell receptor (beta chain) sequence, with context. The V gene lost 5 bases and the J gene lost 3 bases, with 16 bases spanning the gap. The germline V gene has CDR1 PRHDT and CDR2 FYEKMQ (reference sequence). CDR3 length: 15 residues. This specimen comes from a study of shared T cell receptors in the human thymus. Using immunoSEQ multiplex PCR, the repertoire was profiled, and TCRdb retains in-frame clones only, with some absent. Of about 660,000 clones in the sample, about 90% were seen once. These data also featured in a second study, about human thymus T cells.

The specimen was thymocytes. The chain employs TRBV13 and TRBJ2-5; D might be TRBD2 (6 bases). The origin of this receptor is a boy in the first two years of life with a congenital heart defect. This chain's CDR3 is CASSPDGGFEETQYF. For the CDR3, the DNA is TGTGCCAGCAGCCCCGACGGGGGTTTTGAAGAGACCCAGTACTTC.